This TCR beta chain was sequenced in a study of technical replicates of blood from several donors. Repertoires were generated with immunoSEQ multiplex PCR, while TCRdb's copy carries only in-frame clones and drops some. Of tens of thousands of clones listed, around nine tenths were seen once; the top ten hold about 0.37%. V was clipped by 2 bases and J by 5 bases; unmatched bases: 1. Per the germline V gene, CDR1 is MNHEY and CDR2 is SVGAGI. This CDR3 contains 15 residues. The clonotype comes from a human donor in good health. The V call is TRBV6-5, the J call TRBJ2-1, with 12 bases lining up with TRBD2. Sequenced input: T cells isolated from PBMCs. Written as DNA, the CDR3 is TGTGCCAGCAGTTACCGGACTAGCGGGAACAATGAGCAGTTCTTC. This gives the protein CASSYRTSGNNEQFF.